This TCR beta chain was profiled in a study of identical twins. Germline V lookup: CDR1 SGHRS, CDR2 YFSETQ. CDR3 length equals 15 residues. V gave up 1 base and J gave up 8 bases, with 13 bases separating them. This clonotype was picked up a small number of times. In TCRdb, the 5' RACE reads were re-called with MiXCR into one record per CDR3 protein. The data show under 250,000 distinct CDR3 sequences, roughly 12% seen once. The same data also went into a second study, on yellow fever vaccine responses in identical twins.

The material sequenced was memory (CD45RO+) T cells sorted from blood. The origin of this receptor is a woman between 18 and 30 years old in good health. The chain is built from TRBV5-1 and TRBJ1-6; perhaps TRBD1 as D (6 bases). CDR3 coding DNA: TGCGCCAGCAGCTTGTGGGGGCCACGGGATTCACCCCTCCACTTT. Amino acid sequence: CASSLWGPRDSPLHF.